A selection of T cell receptor beta chains follows, all from one sample in a study of low-dose radiotherapy and immunotherapy resistance in tumors. TCRdb passed the reads through MiXCR, listing each CDR3 protein once. The sample carries tens of thousands of distinct CDR3 sequences, roughly a sixth recorded once. Sequenced material: PBMCs, taken before treatment. These receptors all stem from a male donor with prostate cancer. Each CDR3 is given with its conserved first and last residue. A D gene is named only where the DNA matches it firmly. Clone size is not always given. Where it is, it says once, few, many or a class for expanded clones.

v_gene: TRBV12-3/TRBV12-4; abundance: many; j_gene: TRBJ2-1; d_gene: TRBD1; CDR3nt: TGTGCCAGCAGTTTGGTTGTGGGACAGGGAGTTGCTGAGCAGTTCTTC; CDR3aa: CASSLVVGQGVAEQFF
v_gene: TRBV3-1; abundance: NA; j_gene: TRBJ2-1; d_gene: NA; CDR3nt: TGTGCCAGCAGAGCAGGGGGGGCTGAGCAGTTCTTC; CDR3aa: CASRAGGAEQFF
v_gene: TRBV12-3/TRBV12-4; abundance: few; j_gene: TRBJ2-3; d_gene: TRBD2; CDR3nt: TGTGCCAGCAGTCTCGTAGCGGGACCATCAGATACGCAGTATTTT; CDR3aa: CASSLVAGPSDTQYF
v_gene: TRBV19; abundance: many; j_gene: TRBJ2-7; d_gene: NA; CDR3nt: TGTGCCAGTAGTATAGCGAACCGAGCCTACGAGCAGTACTTC; CDR3aa: CASSIANRAYEQYF
v_gene: TRBV5-4; abundance: NA; j_gene: TRBJ2-5; d_gene: NA; CDR3nt: TGTGCCAGCAGACGTGACAGGAGGGAGACCCAGTACTTC; CDR3aa: CASRRDRRETQYF
v_gene: TRBV29-1; abundance: many; j_gene: TRBJ2-1; d_gene: NA; CDR3nt: TGCAGCGTTGGGGAATACAATGAGCAGTTCTTC; CDR3aa: CSVGEYNEQFF
v_gene: TRBV20-1; abundance: many; j_gene: TRBJ2-5; d_gene: TRBD2; CDR3nt: TGCAGTGCTAGTGGGAGAGCGGGGGGTGTTCAAGAGACCCAGTACTTC; CDR3aa: CSASGRAGGVQETQYF
v_gene: TRBV7-9; abundance: many; j_gene: TRBJ2-1; d_gene: NA; CDR3nt: TGTGCCAGCAGCTTTTTTTCCGACGATGAGCAGTTCTTC; CDR3aa: CASSFFSDDEQFF
v_gene: TRBV29-1; abundance: many; j_gene: TRBJ2-7; d_gene: NA; CDR3nt: TGCAGCGTTGAACTGGACAGCTCCTACGAGCAGTACTTC; CDR3aa: CSVELDSSYEQYF
v_gene: TRBV11-2; abundance: many; j_gene: TRBJ1-6; d_gene: TRBD1; CDR3nt: TGTGCCAGCAGCAAGGGACAGGGGAATTCACCCCTCCACTTT; CDR3aa: CASSKGQGNSPLHF
v_gene: TRBV20-1; abundance: many; j_gene: TRBJ2-3; d_gene: TRBD2; CDR3nt: TGCAGTGCTCAGCCGGGACTAGCAGGGGTCACAGATACGCAGTATTTT; CDR3aa: CSAQPGLAGVTDTQYF
v_gene: TRBV2; abundance: many; j_gene: TRBJ2-5; d_gene: TRBD2; CDR3nt: TGTGCCAGCAGTGAAACTAGCGGGGGCATTCTTGGCCAGTACTTC; CDR3aa: CASSETSGGILGQYF
v_gene: TRBV20-1; abundance: few; j_gene: TRBJ2-3; d_gene: TRBD2; CDR3nt: TGCAGTGCCGAGACTAGCGGGGTTTCCACAGATACGCAGTATTTT; CDR3aa: CSAETSGVSTDTQYF
v_gene: TRBV5-1; abundance: many; j_gene: TRBJ2-7; d_gene: TRBD1; CDR3nt: TGCGCCAGCGGACCGGGACAGGGACCCTACGAGCAGTACTTC; CDR3aa: CASGPGQGPYEQYF
v_gene: TRBV6-1; abundance: few; j_gene: TRBJ1-2; d_gene: TRBD1; CDR3nt: TGTGCCAGCAGTGAAGCGATAGGGGGCTATGAGGGCTATGGCTACACCTTC; CDR3aa: CASSEAIGGYEGYGYTF
v_gene: TRBV25-1; abundance: many; j_gene: TRBJ2-3; d_gene: NA; CDR3nt: TGTGCCAGCAGATTAGTGGGGGATACCACAGATACGCAGTATTTT; CDR3aa: CASRLVGDTTDTQYF
v_gene: TRBV7-9; abundance: many; j_gene: TRBJ1-6; d_gene: NA; CDR3nt: TGTGCCAGCAGCTTAGGGGAGGGGTATTCACCCCTCCACTTT; CDR3aa: CASSLGEGYSPLHF
v_gene: TRBV7-2; abundance: many; j_gene: TRBJ2-1; d_gene: TRBD2; CDR3nt: TGTGCCAGCAGCTTAGCGGTTAGGGCGGGGGGGATTGAGCAGTTCTTC; CDR3aa: CASSLAVRAGGIEQFF
v_gene: TRBV5-4; abundance: NA; j_gene: TRBJ2-5; d_gene: NA; CDR3nt: TGTGCCAGCAGCTTGGGGGGACGGGGGGCGGAAGAGACCCAGTACTTC; CDR3aa: CASSLGGRGAEETQYF
v_gene: TRBV7-2; abundance: many; j_gene: TRBJ2-5; d_gene: TRBD2; CDR3nt: TGTGCCAGCAGCTCTGGACTAGCGGGGGTTCTTGTCCAAGAGACCCAGTACTTC; CDR3aa: CASSSGLAGVLVQETQYF
v_gene: TRBV7-2; abundance: many; j_gene: TRBJ1-1; d_gene: NA; CDR3nt: TGTGCCAGCAGCTCGCTCCGGGTCAAGAACACTGAAGCTTTCTTT; CDR3aa: CASSSLRVKNTEAFF
v_gene: TRBV6-8; abundance: NA; j_gene: TRBJ1-1; d_gene: NA; CDR3nt: TGTGCCAGCAGCACCGGGCCCTTCACTGAAGCTTTCTTT; CDR3aa: CASSTGPFTEAFF
v_gene: TRBV2; abundance: many; j_gene: TRBJ2-1; d_gene: TRBD1; CDR3nt: TGTGCCAGCATGGGGGACAGGGAGGGTCCTAACGATGAGCAGTTTTTC; CDR3aa: CASMGDREGPNDEQFF
v_gene: TRBV30; abundance: many; j_gene: TRBJ2-1; d_gene: TRBD2; CDR3nt: TGTGCCTGGAGTGACGGGGGGACCTACAATGAGCAGTTCTTC; CDR3aa: CAWSDGGTYNEQFF
v_gene: TRBV5-1; abundance: NA; j_gene: TRBJ1-2; d_gene: NA; CDR3nt: TGCGCCAGCAGCTTGGGACCCAGGGCCAGGGAAGGCTACACCTTC; CDR3aa: CASSLGPRAREGYTF
v_gene: TRBV12-3/TRBV12-4; abundance: many; j_gene: TRBJ1-5; d_gene: NA; CDR3nt: TGTGCCAGCAGTCCCTCCAGGGATCCCAATCAGCCCCAGCATTTT; CDR3aa: CASSPSRDPNQPQHF
v_gene: TRBV5-1; abundance: many; j_gene: TRBJ1-6; d_gene: NA; CDR3nt: TGCGCCAGCAGTCCAGGACCGGGCGGATCCCTCCACTTT; CDR3aa: CASSPGPGGSLHF
v_gene: TRBV20-1; abundance: many; j_gene: TRBJ1-6; d_gene: NA; CDR3nt: TGCAGTGTCAGTTTCTCCTATAATTCACCCCTCCACTTT; CDR3aa: CSVSFSYNSPLHF
v_gene: TRBV7-2; abundance: many; j_gene: TRBJ2-2; d_gene: NA; CDR3nt: TGTGCCAGCAGCACAGCGACGGGCACCGGGGAGCTGTTTTTT; CDR3aa: CASSTATGTGELFF
v_gene: TRBV18; abundance: many; j_gene: TRBJ2-7; d_gene: NA; CDR3nt: TGTGCCAGCTCACCAGGTACGAACTCCTACGAGCAGTACTTC; CDR3aa: CASSPGTNSYEQYF
v_gene: TRBV24-1; abundance: many; j_gene: TRBJ1-1; d_gene: NA; CDR3nt: TGTGCCACCAGTGATTCGGGGGGGACTGAAGCTTTCTTT; CDR3aa: CATSDSGGTEAFF
v_gene: TRBV10-2; abundance: many; j_gene: TRBJ1-1; d_gene: NA; CDR3nt: TGCGCCAGCAGTCCGGGAAGCATGAACACTGAAGCTTTCTTT; CDR3aa: CASSPGSMNTEAFF
v_gene: TRBV2; abundance: many; j_gene: TRBJ2-5; d_gene: NA; CDR3nt: TGTGCCAGCAGTGATATACCGCTGGGGGAGACCCAGTACTTC; CDR3aa: CASSDIPLGETQYF
v_gene: TRBV19; abundance: NA; j_gene: TRBJ2-6; d_gene: NA; CDR3nt: TGTGCCAGTAGTACGCAGACCTCTGGGGCCAACGTCCTGACTTTC; CDR3aa: CASSTQTSGANVLTF
v_gene: TRBV4-1; abundance: many; j_gene: TRBJ1-1; d_gene: NA; CDR3nt: TGCGCCAGCAGCCAAGTGACAGCAGTTGAAGCTTTCTTT; CDR3aa: CASSQVTAVEAFF
v_gene: TRBV5-1; abundance: many; j_gene: TRBJ2-2; d_gene: NA; CDR3nt: TGCGCCAGCAGCACTCAGGAGGTCGGGGAGCTGTTTTTT; CDR3aa: CASSTQEVGELFF
v_gene: TRBV10-3; abundance: many; j_gene: TRBJ2-5; d_gene: TRBD2; CDR3nt: TGTGCCATCAGGCCGGCGGGGGGGACGATAGAGACCCAGTACTTC; CDR3aa: CAIRPAGGTIETQYF
v_gene: TRBV12-3/TRBV12-4; abundance: many; j_gene: TRBJ2-5; d_gene: TRBD2; CDR3nt: TGTGCCAGCGGCCTCGGGACTAGCGGACAAGAGACCCAGTACTTC; CDR3aa: CASGLGTSGQETQYF
v_gene: TRBV6-6; abundance: many; j_gene: TRBJ2-7; d_gene: NA; CDR3nt: TGTGCCAGCAGTTACTTGACCGACAGGATCCATCCCTACGAGCAGTACTTC; CDR3aa: CASSYLTDRIHPYEQYF
v_gene: TRBV12-5; abundance: many; j_gene: TRBJ2-7; d_gene: TRBD1; CDR3nt: TGTGCTAGTGGTATAAGACCGGGACAGGGGATCTACGAGCAGTACTTC; CDR3aa: CASGIRPGQGIYEQYF
v_gene: TRBV6-8; abundance: many; j_gene: TRBJ2-7; d_gene: NA; CDR3nt: TGTGCCAGCAGCCGACTAGGGCAGTACGAGCAGTACTTC; CDR3aa: CASSRLGQYEQYF
v_gene: TRBV7-6; abundance: many; j_gene: TRBJ1-1; d_gene: TRBD1; CDR3nt: TGTGCCAGCAGCTTAGCGTACAGGGGCGTCACTGAAGCTTTCTTT; CDR3aa: CASSLAYRGVTEAFF
v_gene: TRBV29-1; abundance: many; j_gene: TRBJ2-6; d_gene: NA; CDR3nt: TGCAGCGTGACAGGTCACCGTTCTGGGGCCAACGTCCTGACTTTC; CDR3aa: CSVTGHRSGANVLTF
v_gene: TRBV11-1; abundance: many; j_gene: TRBJ2-3; d_gene: NA; CDR3nt: TGTGCCAGCAAAAGCGGGCCGAGCACAGATACGCAGTATTTT; CDR3aa: CASKSGPSTDTQYF
v_gene: TRBV6-5; abundance: many; j_gene: TRBJ1-1; d_gene: TRBD1; CDR3nt: TGTGCCAGCAGTTCCTTGGACAGGGGCATGAACACTGAAGCTTTCTTT; CDR3aa: CASSSLDRGMNTEAFF
v_gene: TRBV10-1; abundance: many; j_gene: TRBJ2-7; d_gene: TRBD1; CDR3nt: TGCGCCACCTCGACAGGGGGGTCGTACGAGCAGTACTTC; CDR3aa: CATSTGGSYEQYF
v_gene: TRBV15; abundance: many; j_gene: TRBJ2-3; d_gene: NA; CDR3nt: TGTGCCACCAGCAGAGATCCCACTAGCACTAGCACAGATACGCAGTATTTT; CDR3aa: CATSRDPTSTSTDTQYF
v_gene: TRBV6-1; abundance: NA; j_gene: TRBJ2-2; d_gene: NA; CDR3nt: TGTGCCAGCAGTTACGATGGGGCTGGCACCGGGGAGCTGTTTTTT; CDR3aa: CASSYDGAGTGELFF
v_gene: TRBV7-7; abundance: many; j_gene: TRBJ2-3; d_gene: TRBD2; CDR3nt: TGTGCCAGCAGCCCTAGGGGTGCGGGGGCGCAGTATTTT; CDR3aa: CASSPRGAGAQYF
v_gene: TRBV11-3; abundance: NA; j_gene: TRBJ2-2; d_gene: NA; CDR3nt: NA; CDR3aa: CASSRSADTGELFFF
v_gene: TRBV5-1; abundance: once; j_gene: TRBJ2-3; d_gene: TRBD2; CDR3nt: TGCGCCAGCAGCTTTAGCGGGGGGCATACGCAGTATTTT; CDR3aa: CASSFSGGHTQYF
v_gene: TRBV12-3/TRBV12-4; abundance: many; j_gene: TRBJ1-1; d_gene: NA; CDR3nt: TGTGCCAGCAGTTTGGCACCGCCCGGCGTACCGACTGAAGCTTTCTTT; CDR3aa: CASSLAPPGVPTEAFF
v_gene: TRBV10-3; abundance: few; j_gene: TRBJ1-2; d_gene: TRBD1; CDR3nt: TGTGCCACCGAGACAGGGGCCAACTATGGCTACACCTTC; CDR3aa: CATETGANYGYTF
v_gene: TRBV12-3/TRBV12-4; abundance: many; j_gene: TRBJ2-1; d_gene: NA; CDR3nt: TGTGCCAGCAGTTTACCTAGCTCCAATGAGCAGTTCTTC; CDR3aa: CASSLPSSNEQFF
v_gene: TRBV29-1; abundance: many; j_gene: TRBJ2-1; d_gene: TRBD2; CDR3nt: TGCAGCGTCGTTCTAGCGGCCCCTTACAATGAGCAGTTCTTC; CDR3aa: CSVVLAAPYNEQFF
v_gene: TRBV7-2; abundance: many; j_gene: TRBJ2-4; d_gene: NA; CDR3nt: TGTGCCAGCAGCTTAAGAGCGAATACGAACATTCAGTACTTC; CDR3aa: CASSLRANTNIQYF
v_gene: TRBV29-1; abundance: many; j_gene: TRBJ1-2; d_gene: NA; CDR3nt: TGCACCACCGGGGGCAGCGACTATGGCTACACCTTC; CDR3aa: CTTGGSDYGYTF